Listed below are T cell receptor beta chains from one sample, sequenced in a study of Graves' ophthalmopathy and Graves' hyperthyroidism. MiXCR was run by TCRdb on the multiplex PCR reads, yielding one entry per CDR3 protein. Of some 750,000 distinct CDR3 sequences detected, approximately 40% appear once; the ten largest clones hold 44%. Sequenced material: peripheral blood. These TCRs come from an adult man with Graves' ophthalmopathy. Both conserved end residues are part of each CDR3. D genes are given only for firm matches. Expanded clones are given a class, and other clones once, few, many or no size at all.

d_gene: .
j_gene: TRBJ2-2
abundance: few
v_gene: TRBV15
len: 15
CDR3aa: CATSTGGVGTGELFF
CDR3nt: TGTGCCACCAGCACTGGGGGCGTCGGCACCGGGGAGCTGTTTTTT

d_gene: TRBD1
j_gene: TRBJ2-1
abundance: .
v_gene: TRBV7-9
len: 12
CDR3aa: CASSFRGYEQFF
CDR3nt: TGTGCCAGCAGCTTCAGGGGGTATGAGCAGTTCTTC

d_gene: TRBD1
j_gene: TRBJ2-7
abundance: few
v_gene: TRBV11-2
len: 16
CDR3aa: CASSARQGASSYEQYF
CDR3nt: TGTGCCAGCAGTGCTCGACAGGGGGCAAGCTCCTACGAGCAGTACTTC

d_gene: TRBD2
j_gene: TRBJ2-6
abundance: few
v_gene: TRBV10-2
len: 18
CDR3aa: CASSPTRGGDGGANVLTF
CDR3nt: TGTGCCAGCAGTCCCACTCGCGGGGGGGATGGTGGGGCCAACGTCCTGACTTTC

d_gene: TRBD1
j_gene: TRBJ2-7
abundance: many
v_gene: TRBV29-1
len: 14
CDR3aa: CSVEQPGQGDEQYF
CDR3nt: TGCAGCGTTGAACAACCGGGACAGGGAGACGAGCAGTACTTC

d_gene: .
j_gene: TRBJ1-4
abundance: .
v_gene: TRBV25-1
len: 14
CDR3aa: CASVHVGAGEKLFF
CDR3nt: TGTGCCAGCGTCCACGTGGGTGCGGGTGAAAAACTGTTTTTT

d_gene: .
j_gene: TRBJ1-5
abundance: .
v_gene: TRBV24-1
len: 16
CDR3aa: CASSPRLPSGNQPQHF
CDR3nt: TGTGCCAGCAGTCCCCGACTCCCGTCGGGCAATCAGCCCCAGCATTTT

d_gene: .
j_gene: TRBJ1-3
abundance: many
v_gene: TRBV9
len: 17
CDR3aa: CASSVGDRTASGNTIYF
CDR3nt: TGTGCCAGCAGCGTAGGAGACAGGACGGCTTCTGGAAACACCATATATTTT

d_gene: .
j_gene: TRBJ1-1
abundance: few
v_gene: TRBV7-9
len: 15
CDR3aa: CASSLDPEMNTEAFF
CDR3nt: TGTGCCAGCAGCTTGGACCCAGAAATGAACACTGAAGCTTTCTTT

d_gene: TRBD1
j_gene: TRBJ2-5
abundance: .
v_gene: TRBV9
len: 14
CDR3aa: CASSQGPDRETQYF
CDR3nt: TGTGCCAGCAGCCAAGGACCGGACAGGGAGACCCAGTACTTC

d_gene: TRBD2
j_gene: TRBJ2-5
abundance: once
v_gene: TRBV20-1
len: 14
CDR3aa: CSAALQRGMETQYF
CDR3nt: TGCAGTGCCGCCCTGCAGCGGGGGATGGAGACCCAGTACTTC

d_gene: TRBD1
j_gene: TRBJ2-5
abundance: .
v_gene: TRBV7-9
len: 15
CDR3aa: CASSYSGTGEETQYF
CDR3nt: TGTGCCAGCAGCTACTCCGGGACAGGGGAAGAGACCCAGTACTTC

d_gene: .
j_gene: TRBJ1-5
abundance: few
v_gene: TRBV11-2
len: 18
CDR3aa: CASSPERARGSGDQPQHF
CDR3nt: TGTGCCAGCAGCCCAGAGCGGGCCAGGGGATCTGGTGATCAGCCCCAGCATTTT